This TCR beta chain stems from a study of blood T cell repertoires in COVID-19. In the original workflow: Amplifying reference gene primers gave estimates of nucleated cell counts. Assay: immunoSEQ multiplex PCR; the TCRdb copy retains only in-frame clones and omits some. V and J calls and clone size are copied from that table; D and trimming were computed from the DNA. Altogether 180,000 or so clones are present, around 85% being singletons, with the ten largest covering 15% to 20%. Germline V CDR1 and CDR2: SGHRS, YFSETQ. V was clipped by 4 bases and J by 2 bases; unmatched bases: 8. The CDR3 has 16 residues.

The source of this sequence is a person aged 65-85 years with COVID-19, enrolled during active disease. Sequences were obtained from peripheral blood. V is TRBV5-1 and J is TRBJ2-2; 7 bases map to TRBD2. CDR3 region: CASSRRRGGNTGELFF. The CDR3 DNA is TGCGCCAGCAGCCGTCGGCGCGGGGGAAACACCGGGGAGCTGTTTTTT.